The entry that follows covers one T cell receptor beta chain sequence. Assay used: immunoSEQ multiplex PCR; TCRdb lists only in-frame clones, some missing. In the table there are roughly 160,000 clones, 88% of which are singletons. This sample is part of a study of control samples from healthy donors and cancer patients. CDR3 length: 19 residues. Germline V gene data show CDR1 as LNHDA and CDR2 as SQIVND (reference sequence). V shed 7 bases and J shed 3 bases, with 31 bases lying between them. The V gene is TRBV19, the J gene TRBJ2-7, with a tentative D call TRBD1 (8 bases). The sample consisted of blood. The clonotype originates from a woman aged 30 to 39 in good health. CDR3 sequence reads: CASKMRDRLLAGADYEQYF. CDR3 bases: TGTGCCAGTAAAATGAGGGACAGGCTATTGGCGGGAGCCGACTACGAGCAGTACTTC.